Presented here are 11 T cell receptor beta chains from one specimen sequenced in a study of T cell changes during pregnancy in multiple sclerosis. Repertoires were generated with immunoSEQ multiplex PCR, while TCRdb's copy carries only in-frame clones and drops some. The table includes about 46,000 clones, around 90% detected once. This specimen was CD8+ T cells from peripheral blood mononuclear cells, taken in the second trimester of pregnancy. These receptor sequences come from a female donor with multiple sclerosis, enrolled in a pregnancy study.

V and J are TRBV2 and TRBJ1-2; 9 bases map to TRBD1. The germline V gene encodes CDR1 SNHLY and CDR2 FYNNEI. V was clipped by 9 bases and J by 0 bases; unmatched bases: 11. This CDR3 spans 16 amino acids. Written as DNA, the CDR3 is TGTGCCAGACGCCCTCCGGGGACAGGGTCTAACTATGGCTACACCTTC. Translating it yields CARRPPGTGSNYGYTF.

The chain is built from TRBV11-2 and TRBJ1-1; D unclear. CDR3 length equals 13 residues. Germline V gene lookup returns CDR1 SGHAT and CDR2 FQNNGV. Trimming took off 7 bases at V and 1 base at J, with 10 bases between the two ends. CDR3 in amino acids: CASNPLRNTEAFF. The CDR3 DNA reads as TGTGCCAGCAACCCGCTGCGGAACACTGAAGCTTTCTTT.

The chain recombines TRBV4-1 with TRBJ1-2; 7 positions agree with TRBD1. The CDR3 consists of 16 residues. Germline CDR1 MGHRA, CDR2 YSYEKL. Trimming removed 6 bases from V and 4 bases from J; junction bases left unmatched: 14. In DNA form, the CDR3 reads TGCGCCAGCAGTCCCACGACCGACAGGGATCGCTATGGCTACACCTTC. Translated, it gives CASSPTTDRDRYGYTF.

The chain links TRBV5-4 to TRBJ1-4, with a tentative D call TRBD1 (6 bases). V was trimmed by 4 bases and J by 0 bases, leaving 13 bases between them. Looked up from germline, CDR1 is SGHNT and CDR2 is YYREEE (reference sequence). This CDR3 contains 16 residues. The CDR3: CASSPLEGATNEKLFF. The CDR3 DNA reads TGTGCCAGCAGCCCCCTAGAGGGGGCAACTAATGAAAAACTGTTTTTT.

The genes are TRBV13 and TRBJ1-2, with a possible D match to TRBD1 (5 bases). CDR1 and CDR2 from the germline V gene are PRHDT and FYEKMQ (reference sequence). The CDR3 has 15 amino acids. V was shortened by 3 bases and J by 4 bases, with 15 bases between the two germline ends. The CDR3 DNA reads TGTGCCAGCAGCTTTCGGAGTACAGGTTCCTATGGCTACACCTTC. Amino acid sequence: CASSFRSTGSYGYTF.

J is TRBJ1-2 and V is TRBV27, with 8 bases aligning to TRBD1. Germline CDR1 is MNHEY and CDR2 is SMNVEV (reference sequence). The trim removed 5 bases at V and 3 bases at J, leaving 8 bases unmatched. The CDR3 has 15 residues. The DNA of the CDR3 is TGTGCCAGCAGTCCAACAGGGGGTAGTCACTATGGCTACACCTTC. Protein product: CASSPTGGSHYGYTF.

The chain has TRBV5-1 and TRBJ1-4; 11 nucleotides align to TRBD1. Unmatched junction bases numbered 6, after V lost 4 bases and J lost 4 bases. CDR3 length: 16 amino acids. Germline V gives CDR1 SGHRS, CDR2 YFSETQ. The CDR3 DNA sequence: TGCGCCAGCAGCCAAGGACAGGGGGCCGGTAATGAAAAACTGTTTTTT. This encodes CASSQGQGAGNEKLFF.

The count of this clone is one. V is TRBV11-2 and J is TRBJ2-1, with a possible D match to TRBD2 (5 bases). CDR1 and CDR2 (germline): SGHAT, FQNNGV. V shed 1 base and J shed 10 bases, with 8 bases lying between them. This CDR3 is built from 12 residues. The CDR3, as DNA: TGTGCCAGCAGCTTAGTGGCTAGCGAGCAGTTCTTC. Protein product: CASSLVASEQFF.

This clone occurred once. The chain has TRBV10-3 and TRBJ1-1, with no clear D. The CDR3 is 15 residues long. Germline CDR1 ENHRY, CDR2 SYGVKD. V lost 2 bases to trimming and J lost 3 bases, with 13 bases between them. For the CDR3, the DNA is TGTGCCATCAGTGAGGTGGGGAGAGCTGACACTGAAGCTTTCTTT. Its translation is CAISEVGRADTEAFF.

J is TRBJ2-7 and V is TRBV13; weak D call: TRBD1 (6 bases). This CDR3 is 13 amino acids long. The V end was cut by 6 bases, the J end by 5 bases, with 14 bases between. Germline CDR1 and CDR2: PRHDT and FYEKMQ (reference sequence). Written as DNA, the CDR3 is TGTGCCAGCAGTATCAGGGGAATTCACGAGCAGTACTTC. It is translated as CASSIRGIHEQYF.

This clone was detected a few times. As DNA, the CDR3 is TGTGCCAGCAGTGGGACAGGGTACGAGCAGTACTTC. Protein: CASSGTGYEQYF. The chain employs TRBV2 and TRBJ2-7; TRBD1 agrees at 8 bases. Germline loops: CDR1 SNHLY, CDR2 FYNNEI. This CDR3 region has 12 residues. V lost 4 bases to trimming and J lost 4 bases; unmatched junction nucleotides: 0.